This T cell receptor beta chain was retrieved from a study of CD4+ T cells in melanoma. Study-level results: CD8+ T cell, macrophage and B cell function reportedly correlated with neoantigen-specific CD4+ T cells. Diverse differentiation states were reported for melanoma neoantigen-specific CD4+ T cells.

The CDR3 is 15 residues long. Germline V gives CDR1 SGHRS, CDR2 YFSETQ. V shed 5 bases, J shed 9 bases, and the junction held 13 bases outside the gene matches. Assay: immunoSEQ multiplex PCR; the TCRdb copy retains only in-frame clones and omits some. The sample yields more than 12,000 clones, 63% seen once. As concerns this clone: The target antigen is unknown.

Sequenced material: cells from a culture (not recorded whether cultured in vitro). The genes are TRBV5-1 and TRBJ2-1, with TRBD1 matching over 8 bases. This receptor was taken from a human donor with melanoma. CDR3 DNA: TGCGCCAGCAGTCCGGGACAGGTTTTTAATAGTGAGCAGTTCTTC. This sequence encodes CASSPGQVFNSEQFF.